This TCR beta chain was observed in a study of blood T cell repertoires in COVID-19 (dated by TCRdb to 2018 to 2020). Regarding the complete study: The collaborator samples originated in the United States, Italy and Spain and spanned the acute and convalescent phases of COVID-19. The prospective study material was composed of cDNA or gDNA derived from T cells, B-cell-depleted T cells, or PBMCs. Deeply sampled blood TCRbeta repertoires from subjects exposed to, actively infected with, or recovered from COVID-19 were included in the dataset. The repertoires were released in a freely available public database meant as a resource for research on the immune response to SARS-CoV-2. The samples were drawn from the first 160 participants of the ongoing ImmuneRACE study and from roughly 1,300 subjects provided by 6 global collaborators. Sample metadata almost always included a de-identified subject ID, COVID-19 status, age in years and sex. Where HLA class I and class II types were available, the types were taken from metadata supplied by the sample provider, not from assay-based typing.

The immunoSEQ Assay, a bias-controlled multiplex PCR, was used to amplify TCRbeta CDR3 regions from genomic DNA. The authors processed their data as follows. The number of nucleated cells in each sample was estimated from the amplification of reference gene primers within the assay. Sequence reads were collapsed and filtered to measure the absolute abundance of every unique TCRbeta CDR3 rearrangement. For each sample, productive Simpson clonality was calculated by taking the square root of Simpson's diversity index across productive rearrangements. Drawn from immuneACCESS, this table holds only the in-frame rearrangements with V and J called that TCRdb kept. Clones are partly lost; checked studies trace under half to an unresolved V gene and leave the rest unexplained. V and J calls and clone size come straight from that table; D and trimming were deduced from the DNA. The table for this sample lists around 41,000 clones; more than 75% of them were counted only once. The leading ten clones occupy roughly 15% of the sample.

Summary of the overall study and its limitations: Clinical and demographic metadata were provided uncurated, with the amount varying by source and participant.

This clone was recorded a few times. Its antigen is currently not known. No quality values exist for individual bases; no much larger clone is one base distant. Germline trimming amounts to 10 bases on V and 3 bases on J, with 5 as the count of junction bases outside the gene matches. Sequences MNHNY (CDR1) and SVGAGI (CDR2) are obtained from the germline V gene (reference sequence). The CDR3 numbers 12 residues from cysteine through phenylalanine. Only the CDR3 portion is preserved as DNA: 36 bases, with reading frame beginning at the first base. The collaborating institutions used their own protocols to collect whole blood in K2EDTA tubes. For TCRbeta analysis, collaborators shipped samples in one of three forms: frozen whole blood, isolated PBMCs, or DNA extracted from either of those sample types.

The chain is made from TRBV6-6 and TRBJ2-7, and 8 junctional nucleotides match TRBD2. The sequence was collected from a human donor in a cohort sampled during active COVID-19. Sample: peripheral blood. The bases read TGTGCCACCGGGGGGGGGATCTACGAGCAGTACTTC. Its coded protein is CATGGGIYEQYF.